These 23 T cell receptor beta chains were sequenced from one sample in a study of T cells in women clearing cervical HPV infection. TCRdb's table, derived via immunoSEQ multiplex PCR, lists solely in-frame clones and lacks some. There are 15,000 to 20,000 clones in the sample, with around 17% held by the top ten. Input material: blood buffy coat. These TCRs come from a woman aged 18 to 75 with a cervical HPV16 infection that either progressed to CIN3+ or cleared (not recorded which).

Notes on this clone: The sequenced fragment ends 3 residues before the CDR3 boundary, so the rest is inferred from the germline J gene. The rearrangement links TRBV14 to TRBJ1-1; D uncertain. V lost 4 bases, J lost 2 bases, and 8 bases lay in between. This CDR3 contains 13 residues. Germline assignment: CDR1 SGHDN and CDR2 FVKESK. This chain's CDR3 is CASSRLQNTEAFF. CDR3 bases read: TGTGCCAGCAGCCGACTACAAAACACTGAA.

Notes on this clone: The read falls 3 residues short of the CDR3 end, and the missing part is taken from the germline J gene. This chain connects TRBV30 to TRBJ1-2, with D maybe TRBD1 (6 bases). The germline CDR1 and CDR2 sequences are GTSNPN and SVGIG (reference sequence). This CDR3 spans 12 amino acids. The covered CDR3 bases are TGTGCCTGCCGGGAAGGGGGGGACGAC. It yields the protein CACREGGDD. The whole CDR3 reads CACREGGDDYTF.

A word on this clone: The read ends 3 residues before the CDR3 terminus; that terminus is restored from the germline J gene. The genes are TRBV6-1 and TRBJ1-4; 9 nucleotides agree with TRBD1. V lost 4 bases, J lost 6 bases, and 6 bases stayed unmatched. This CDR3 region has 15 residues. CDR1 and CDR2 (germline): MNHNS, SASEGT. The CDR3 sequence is CASSVNRGPYEKLFF. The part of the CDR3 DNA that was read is TGTGCCAGCAGTGTTAACAGGGGGCCTTATGAAAAA.

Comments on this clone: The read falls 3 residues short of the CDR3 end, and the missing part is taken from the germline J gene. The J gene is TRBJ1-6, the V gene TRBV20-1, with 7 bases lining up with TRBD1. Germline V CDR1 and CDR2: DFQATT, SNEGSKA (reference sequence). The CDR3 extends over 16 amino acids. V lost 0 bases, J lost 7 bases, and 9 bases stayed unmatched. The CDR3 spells CSARDLGGLGNSPLHF. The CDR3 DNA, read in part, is TGCAGTGCTAGAGATTTAGGGGGCTTGGGGAATTCACCC.

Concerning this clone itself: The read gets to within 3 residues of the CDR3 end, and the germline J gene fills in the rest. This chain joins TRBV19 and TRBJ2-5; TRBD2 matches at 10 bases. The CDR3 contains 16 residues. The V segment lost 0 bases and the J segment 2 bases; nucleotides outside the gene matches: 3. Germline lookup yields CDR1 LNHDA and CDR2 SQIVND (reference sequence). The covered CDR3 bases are TGTGCCAGTAGTATAGATAGCGGGGGGCTACAAGAGACC. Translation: CASSIDSGGLQET. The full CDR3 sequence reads CASSIDSGGLQETQYF.

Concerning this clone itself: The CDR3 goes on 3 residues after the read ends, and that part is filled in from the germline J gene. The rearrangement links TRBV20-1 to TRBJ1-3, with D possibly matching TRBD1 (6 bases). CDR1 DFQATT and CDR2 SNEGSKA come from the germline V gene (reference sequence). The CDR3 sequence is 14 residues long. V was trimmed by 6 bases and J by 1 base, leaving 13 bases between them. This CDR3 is CSAPTGQSGNTIYF. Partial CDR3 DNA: TGCAGTGCCCCGACAGGCCAATCTGGAAACACC.

The sequenced part of the CDR3 DNA is TGTGCCATCAGTGAATGGGGCGGAGGGAACACTGAA. This gives the protein CAISEWGGGNTE. The entire CDR3 sequence reads CAISEWGGGNTEAFF. V usage is TRBV10-3 and J usage is TRBJ1-1, with a possible D match to TRBD1 (5 bases). The CDR3 end lies 3 residues beyond the end of the read and is filled in from the germline J gene. The germline gives CDR1 ENHRY, CDR2 SYGVKD. The CDR3 contains 15 residues. Trimming pared 3 bases from V and 1 base from J, leaving 12 bases between.

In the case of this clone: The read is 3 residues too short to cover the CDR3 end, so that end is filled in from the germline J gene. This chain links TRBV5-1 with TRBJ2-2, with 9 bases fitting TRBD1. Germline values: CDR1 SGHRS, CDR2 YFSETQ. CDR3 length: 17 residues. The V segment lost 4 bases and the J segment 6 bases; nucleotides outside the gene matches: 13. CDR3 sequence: CASSAGTGRRGPGELFF. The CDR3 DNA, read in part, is TGCGCCAGCAGCGCCGGGACAGGGCGACGGGGGCCCGGGGAG.

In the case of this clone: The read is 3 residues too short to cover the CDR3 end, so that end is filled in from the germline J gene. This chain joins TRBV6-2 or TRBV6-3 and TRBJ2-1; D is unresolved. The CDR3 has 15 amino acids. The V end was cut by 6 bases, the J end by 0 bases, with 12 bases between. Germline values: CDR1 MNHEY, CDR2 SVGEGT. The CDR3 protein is CASRAPESSYNEQFF. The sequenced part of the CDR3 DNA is TGTGCCAGCAGGGCCCCAGAGAGCTCCTACAATGAG.

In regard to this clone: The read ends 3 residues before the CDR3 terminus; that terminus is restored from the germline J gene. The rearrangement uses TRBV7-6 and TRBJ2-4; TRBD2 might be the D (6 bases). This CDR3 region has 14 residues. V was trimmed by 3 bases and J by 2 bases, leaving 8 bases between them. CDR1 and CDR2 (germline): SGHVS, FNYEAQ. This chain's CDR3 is CASSFGGTKNIQYF. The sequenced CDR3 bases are TGTGCCAGCAGCTTCGGGGGAACCAAAAACATT.

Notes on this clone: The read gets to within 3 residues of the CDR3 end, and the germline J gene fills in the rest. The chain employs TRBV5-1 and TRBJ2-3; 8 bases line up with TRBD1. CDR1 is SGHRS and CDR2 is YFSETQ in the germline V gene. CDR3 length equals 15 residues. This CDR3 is CASSTTGARNQPQYF. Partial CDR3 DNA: TGCGCCAGCAGCACGACAGGGGCTCGAAATCAGCCG.

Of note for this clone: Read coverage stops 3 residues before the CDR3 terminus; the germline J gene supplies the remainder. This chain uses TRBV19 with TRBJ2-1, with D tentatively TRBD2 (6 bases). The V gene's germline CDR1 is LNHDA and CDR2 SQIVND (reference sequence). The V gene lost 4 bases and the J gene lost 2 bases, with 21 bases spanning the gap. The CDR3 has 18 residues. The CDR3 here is CASSSPSSGGNPYNEQFF. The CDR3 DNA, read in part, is TGTGCCAGTAGTAGCCCCTCTTCGGGCGGGAACCCCTACAATGAG.

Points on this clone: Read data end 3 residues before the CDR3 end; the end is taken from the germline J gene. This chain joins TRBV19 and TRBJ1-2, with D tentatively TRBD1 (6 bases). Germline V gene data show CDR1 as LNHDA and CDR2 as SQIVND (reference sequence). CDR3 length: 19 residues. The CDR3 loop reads CASSIGLAGGLGDYNDYTF. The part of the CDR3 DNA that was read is TGTGCCAGTAGTATTGGCCTAGCGGGGGGCCTTGGGGACTACAATGAC.

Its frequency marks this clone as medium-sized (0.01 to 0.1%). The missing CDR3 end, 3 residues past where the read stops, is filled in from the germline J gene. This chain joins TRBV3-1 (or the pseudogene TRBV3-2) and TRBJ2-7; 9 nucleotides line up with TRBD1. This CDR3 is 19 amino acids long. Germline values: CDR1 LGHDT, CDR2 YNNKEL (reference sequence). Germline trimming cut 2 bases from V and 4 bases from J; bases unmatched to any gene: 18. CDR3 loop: CASSQRGGQGMLGAYEQYF. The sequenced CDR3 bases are TGTGCCAGCAGCCAAAGGGGGGGACAGGGTATGTTGGGTGCGTACGAG.

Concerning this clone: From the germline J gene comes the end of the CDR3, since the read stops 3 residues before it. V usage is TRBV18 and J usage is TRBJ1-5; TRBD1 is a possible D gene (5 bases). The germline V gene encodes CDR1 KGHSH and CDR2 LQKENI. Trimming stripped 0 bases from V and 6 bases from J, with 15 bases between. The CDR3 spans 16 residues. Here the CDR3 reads CASSPPGGVRGQPQHF. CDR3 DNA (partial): TGTGCCAGCTCACCACCCGGGGGGGTCCGAGGTCAGCCC.

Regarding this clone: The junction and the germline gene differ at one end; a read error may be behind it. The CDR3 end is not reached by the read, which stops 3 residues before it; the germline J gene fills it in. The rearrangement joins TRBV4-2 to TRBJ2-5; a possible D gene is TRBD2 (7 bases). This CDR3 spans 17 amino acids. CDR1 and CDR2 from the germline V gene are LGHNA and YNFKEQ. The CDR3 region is CASSQDRGGGHLGTQYF. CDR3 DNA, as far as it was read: TGCGCCAGCAGCCAAGATAGGGGCGGGGGCCACCTCGGGACC.

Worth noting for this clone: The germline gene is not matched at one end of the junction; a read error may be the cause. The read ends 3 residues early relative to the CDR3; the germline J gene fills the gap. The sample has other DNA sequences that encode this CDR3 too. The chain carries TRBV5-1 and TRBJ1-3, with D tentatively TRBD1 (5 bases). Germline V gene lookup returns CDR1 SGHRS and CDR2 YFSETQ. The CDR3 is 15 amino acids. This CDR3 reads CASSLVWGAGNTIYF. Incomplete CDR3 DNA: TGCGCCAGCAGCTTGGTCTGGGGCGCTGGAAACACA.

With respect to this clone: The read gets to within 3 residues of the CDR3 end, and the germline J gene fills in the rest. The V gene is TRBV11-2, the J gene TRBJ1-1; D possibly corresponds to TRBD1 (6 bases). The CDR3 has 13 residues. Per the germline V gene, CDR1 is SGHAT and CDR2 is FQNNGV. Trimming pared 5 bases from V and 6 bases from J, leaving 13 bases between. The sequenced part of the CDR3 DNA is TGTGCCAGCAGCCAACAGGGTTGGGCTGAA. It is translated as CASSQQGWAE. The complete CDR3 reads CASSQQGWAEAFF.

CDR3 bases read: TGTGCCAGCCACCAACAGGTCAATCAGCCG. It specifies CASHQQVNQP. The entire CDR3 reads CASHQQVNQPQYF. This sequence joins TRBV19 and TRBJ2-3, with a tentative D call TRBD1 (5 bases). With the read ending 3 residues before the CDR3 end, the germline J gene is used to fill in that end. CDR1 and CDR2 from the germline V gene are LNHDA and SQIVND (reference sequence). The CDR3 runs to 13 residues.

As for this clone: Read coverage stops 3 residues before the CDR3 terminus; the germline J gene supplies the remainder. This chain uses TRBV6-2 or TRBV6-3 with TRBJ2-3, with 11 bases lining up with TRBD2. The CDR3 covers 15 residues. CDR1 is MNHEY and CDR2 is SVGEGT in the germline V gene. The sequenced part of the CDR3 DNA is TGTGCCAGCAGCGATTGGGTAGCGGGGGGGCAGACG. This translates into CASSDWVAGGQT. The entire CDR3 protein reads CASSDWVAGGQTQYF.

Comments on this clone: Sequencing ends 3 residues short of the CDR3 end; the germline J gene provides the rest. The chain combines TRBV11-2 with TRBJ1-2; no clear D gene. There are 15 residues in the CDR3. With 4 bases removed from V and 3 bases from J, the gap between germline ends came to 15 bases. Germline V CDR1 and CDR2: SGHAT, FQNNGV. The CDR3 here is CASSSPVLPHYGYTF. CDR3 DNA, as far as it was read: TGTGCCAGCAGCTCCCCTGTCCTTCCCCACTATGGC.

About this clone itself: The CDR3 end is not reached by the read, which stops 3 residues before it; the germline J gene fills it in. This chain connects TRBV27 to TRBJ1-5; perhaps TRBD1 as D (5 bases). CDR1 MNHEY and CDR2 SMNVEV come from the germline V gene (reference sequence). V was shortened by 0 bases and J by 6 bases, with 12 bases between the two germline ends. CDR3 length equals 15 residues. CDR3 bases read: TGTGCCAGCAGTTTATCCGGGGGAGGAGGTCAGCCC. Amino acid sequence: CASSLSGGGGQP. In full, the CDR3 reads CASSLSGGGGQPQHF.

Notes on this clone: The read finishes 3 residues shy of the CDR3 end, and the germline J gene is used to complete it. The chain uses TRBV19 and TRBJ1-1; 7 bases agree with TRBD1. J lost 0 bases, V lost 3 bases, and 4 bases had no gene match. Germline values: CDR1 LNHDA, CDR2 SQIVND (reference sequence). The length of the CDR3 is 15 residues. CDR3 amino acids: CASSMTQGVNTEAFF. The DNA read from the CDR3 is TGTGCCAGTAGTATGACTCAGGGGGTGAACACTGAA.